Described below is a single T cell receptor beta chain sequence and its context. Its antigen is not identified. The data were taken from a study of cytomegalovirus exposure and HLA in healthy donors. Study-wide findings and caveats: Reportedly, a later analysis found an Asian-associated ancestry cluster had fewer N-insertions than the approximately 670-donor mean.

The PCR made use of 60 Vbeta and 13 Jbeta primers. Profiling relied on immunoSEQ multiplex PCR, and the TCRdb table lists in-frame clones only, not all of them. The repertoire holds more than 100,000 clones, with nearly 65% as singletons. Germline assignment: CDR1 MNHNY and CDR2 SVGAGI (reference sequence). Trimming shortened V by 6 bases and J by 2 bases, and 16 bases separated the two germline ends. CDR3 length: 15 amino acids. The specimen sequenced was PBMCs. The TCR sequence derives from a man in his forties in good health and CMV-seropositive. This chain connects TRBV6-6 to TRBJ1-1, with a possible D match to TRBD1 (5 bases). CDR3 sequence reads: CASRPPGGDNTEAFF. In DNA, the CDR3 is TGTGCCAGCAGGCCTCCGGGAGGGGACAACACTGAAGCTTTCTTT.